Shown below are 19 T cell receptor beta chains from a single sample sequenced in a study of molecular identifiers for immune sequencing clone quantification. TCRdb re-analysed the PCR reads in MiXCR, keeping a single row per CDR3 protein. The table lists hundreds of thousands of distinct CDR3 sequences, 25% of them singletons, with 0.78% in the top ten. The source material was naive CD8+ T cells from blood, with Jurkat cell RNA spiked in. Noted subset: FACS-sorted CD8+CD4-CCR7+CD45RA+ naive T cells. Receptors were obtained from a human donor in good health. Some libraries in this study had Jurkat cell RNA spiked in.

This clonotype was recorded only once. A read error is possible here, since a much larger clone lies one base away. The CDR3 ends on some other residue instead of the conserved phenylalanine or tryptophan, so this is likely a read error. The V gene is TRBV14, the J gene TRBJ1-1, with D maybe TRBD1 (5 bases). Germline assignment: CDR1 SGHDN and CDR2 FVKESK. The CDR3 totals 18 residues. Trimming took 3 bases from V and 1 from J, leaving 21 bases between them. This chain's CDR3 is CASSQTDTPWPWNTEAFS. The CDR3 coding sequence is TGTGCCAGCAGCCAGACGGACACGCCTTGGCCGTGGAACACTGAAGCTTTCTCT.

As for this clonotype: A read error may be the cause here, since a much bigger clone is one base away. The conserved phenylalanine or tryptophan is not found at the CDR3 terminus, so this likely reflects a read error. The chain links TRBV4-2 to TRBJ2-7; the match to TRBD2 covers 10 bases. The CDR3 covers 15 residues. The trim removed 0 bases at V and 3 bases at J, leaving 2 bases unmatched. The germline gives CDR1 LGHNA, CDR2 YNFKEQ. The CDR3 loop reads CASSQELAGDYEQYL. The DNA of the CDR3 is TGTGCCAGCAGCCAAGAGCTAGCGGGAGACTACGAGCAGTACCTC.

This clonotype was seen ten or more times. CDR3 loop: CSARWGGAGGLETQYF. The CDR3 DNA sequence: TGCAGTGCTAGATGGGGTGGAGCGGGAGGGTTGGAGACCCAGTACTTC. The V call is TRBV20-1, the J call TRBJ2-5; 10 bases match TRBD2. This CDR3 is 16 amino acids long. V gave up 2 bases and J gave up 5 bases; unmatched junction bases: 11. Germline V lookup: CDR1 DFQATT, CDR2 SNEGSKA (reference sequence).

This clonotype occurred many times. The chain combines TRBV28 with TRBJ2-3, with unresolved D. This CDR3 has 13 residues. Trimming took off 7 bases at V and 4 bases at J, with 12 bases between the two ends. From germline, CDR1 is MDHEN and CDR2 SYDVKM. The CDR3 protein is CASTLSSADTQYF. The CDR3 nucleotides read TGTGCCAGCACCCTCAGCAGCGCAGATACGCAGTATTTT.

This clonotype was counted only a few times. Possible read error: a much larger clone is one base away. The chain carries TRBV5-4 and TRBJ2-3; 9 nucleotides match TRBD1. Germline CDR1 and CDR2: SGHNT and YYREEE (reference sequence). The CDR3 sequence is 15 residues long. The DNA for the CDR3 is TGTGCCGGCAGCTGGACAGGGGTCTTCACAGATACGCAGTATTTT. It translates to CAGSWTGVFTDTQYF.

This clonotype occurred a few times. The gene calls are TRBV6-2 or TRBV6-3 and TRBJ1-1; D ambiguous. Germline lookup yields CDR1 MNHEY and CDR2 SVGEGT. This CDR3 comprises 16 residues. V was shortened by 0 bases and J by 1 base, with 12 bases between the two germline ends. The CDR3 nucleotides are TGTGCCAGCAGTTACTCGACGGGTTGGTCGAACACTGAAGCTTTCTTT. Its protein product is CASSYSTGWSNTEAFF.

About this clonotype itself: A much more abundant neighbour one base away suggests this may be a read error. V gene TRBV27 combines with J gene TRBJ2-5; D is perhaps TRBD2 (5 bases). Germline lookup yields CDR1 MNHEY and CDR2 SMNVEV (reference sequence). The CDR3 sequence is 15 residues long. Trimming pared 6 bases from V and 3 bases from J, leaving 17 bases between. The CDR3 bases are TGTGCCAGCAGGGGGATACTAGATCCCGAAGAGACCCAGTACTTC. Protein: CASRGILDPEETQYF.

Of note for this clonotype: This clone may be a read error of a much larger clone one base away. The chain joins TRBV7-9 to TRBJ2-5, with 8 bases lining up with TRBD1. The CDR3 has 13 amino acids. Germline lookup yields CDR1 SEHNR and CDR2 FQNEAQ (reference sequence). CDR3 protein: CASTATGEETQSF. The CDR3 nucleotides read TGTGCCAGCACCGCGACAGGGGAAGAGACCCAGTCCTTC. Supplemented by reference TRBV7-9 and TRBJ2-5, the full variable domain reads DTGVSQNPRHKITKRGQNVTFRCDPISEHNRLYWYRQTLGQGPEFLTYFQNEAQLEKSRLLSDRFSAERPKGSFSTLEIQRTEQGDSAMYLCASTATGEETQSFGPGTRLLVL.

Details on this clonotype: A read error may explain this, as a much larger clone is one base away. The chain combines TRBV6-6 with TRBJ2-4, with TRBD2 matching over 12 bases. The CDR3 covers 13 residues. CDR1 and CDR2 (germline): MNHNY, SVGAGI (reference sequence). Germline trimming cut 6 bases from V and 15 bases from J; bases unmatched to any gene: 9. CDR3 DNA: TGTGCCAGCAGGCACGGGACTAGCGGGCCTCGGTACTTC. Amino acids: CASRHGTSGPRYF.

Many counts were recorded for this clonotype. The chain's CDR3 is CSTEDRGLNQPQHF. The CDR3 DNA follows: TGCAGCACAGAGGACAGGGGGCTCAATCAGCCCCAGCATTTT. The chain carries TRBV29-1 and TRBJ1-5; TRBD1 matches at 11 bases. The CDR3 loop spans 14 amino acids. V dropped 8 bases and J dropped 3; count of bases not matched to a gene: 6. Germline V CDR1 and CDR2: SQVTM, ANQGSEA.

Comments on this clonotype: This likely comes from a read error, as the CDR3 has no conserved phenylalanine or tryptophan at its end. The V and J genes are TRBV30 and TRBJ2-7, with D hard to call. Germline V gene data show CDR1 as GTSNPN and CDR2 as SVGIG (reference sequence). Between the trimmed V and J ends, which lost 3 bases and 1 base, there was a span of 4 bases. This CDR3 is built from 11 residues. CDR3 sequence: CAWSGSYEQYI. CDR3 in DNA: TGTGCCTGGAGCGGATCCTACGAGCAGTACATC.

V is TRBV29-1 and J is TRBJ1-1; perhaps TRBD1 as D (5 bases). The CDR3 is 13 amino acids. With 7 bases removed from V and 4 bases from J, the gap between germline ends came to 16 bases. Germline loops: CDR1 SQVTM, CDR2 ANQGSEA. CDR3 coding DNA: TGCAGCGCTCACTCGGGGGTGGGCACTGAAGCTTTCTTT. Protein product: CSAHSGVGTEAFF.

This clonotype occurred many times. The genes are TRBV5-1 and TRBJ2-7, with TRBD1 identical over 7 bases. V lost 0 bases to trimming and J lost 2 bases; unmatched junction nucleotides: 2. Germline lookup yields CDR1 SGHRS and CDR2 YFSETQ. This CDR3 region has 14 residues. Here the CDR3 reads CASSLDGQAYEQYF. Here the CDR3 DNA reads TGCGCCAGCAGCTTGGATGGACAGGCCTACGAGCAGTACTTC.

This CDR3 is CASSSAGTVYEQYF. Written as DNA, the CDR3 is TGTGCCAGCAGCTCTGCCGGGACAGTCTACGAGCAGTACTTC. V gene TRBV7-2 combines with J gene TRBJ2-7, with 7 bases that match TRBD1. This CDR3 contains 14 residues. Trimming at V came to 4 bases and at J to 3 bases, leaving 6 bases not matched to a gene. Germline V gives CDR1 SGHTA, CDR2 FQGNSA.

This clonotype occurred a few times. The chain has TRBV6-6 and TRBJ1-6, with D unresolved. Germline V CDR1 and CDR2: MNHNY, SVGAGI (reference sequence). The CDR3 has 15 residues. The V end lost 6 bases, the J end lost 3 bases, and 12 bases lay between the germline ends. The CDR3 coding sequence is TGTGCCAGCAGGGAGGACGGCAGCTATAATTCACCCCTCCACTTT. Translating gives CASREDGSYNSPLHF.

The sample holds a few counts of this clonotype. J is TRBJ2-7 and V is TRBV27; D tentatively fits TRBD1 or TRBD2 (5 bases each). V lost 6 bases and J 4 bases, leaving 16 bases between the germline ends. The CDR3 has 14 residues. Germline V CDR1 and CDR2: MNHEY, SMNVEV (reference sequence). CDR3 in amino acids: CASSLGTSQYEQYF. CDR3 bases: TGTGCCAGCAGCCTGGGGACGAGCCAATACGAGCAGTACTTC.

This clonotype occurred many times. The CDR3 DNA follows: TGTGCCAGCAGCTTAGATTTTTTCCACGCGAACACCGGGGAGCTGTTTTTT. Translation gives CASSLDFFHANTGELFF. The chain uses TRBV7-6 and TRBJ2-2; D unclear. The CDR3 extends over 17 amino acids. Germline assignment: CDR1 SGHVS and CDR2 FNYEAQ. V dropped 1 base and J dropped 0 bases, with 12 bases sitting between them.

This clonotype was counted a single time. The chain couples TRBV14 to TRBJ2-1, with TRBD1 matching 8 bases. The J call may be incorrect, as the DNA end agrees better with TRBJ2-7. The germline V gene has CDR1 SGHDN and CDR2 FVKESK. The CDR3 contains 15 residues. CDR3 region: CASSPDRGSYNEQYF. CDR3 in DNA: TGTGCCAGCAGCCCCGACAGGGGTTCCTACAATGAGCAGTACTTC.

This clonotype appeared a few times. The chain is built from TRBV27 and TRBJ2-7; D could derive from TRBD1 or TRBD2 (5 bases each). Trimming removed 3 bases from V and 5 bases from J, with 14 bases in between. CDR3 length equals 14 residues. Germline loops: CDR1 MNHEY, CDR2 SMNVEV (reference sequence). The chain's CDR3 is CASSFSTWGNEQYF. CDR3 bases: TGTGCCAGCAGTTTTTCTACGTGGGGGAACGAGCAGTACTTC.